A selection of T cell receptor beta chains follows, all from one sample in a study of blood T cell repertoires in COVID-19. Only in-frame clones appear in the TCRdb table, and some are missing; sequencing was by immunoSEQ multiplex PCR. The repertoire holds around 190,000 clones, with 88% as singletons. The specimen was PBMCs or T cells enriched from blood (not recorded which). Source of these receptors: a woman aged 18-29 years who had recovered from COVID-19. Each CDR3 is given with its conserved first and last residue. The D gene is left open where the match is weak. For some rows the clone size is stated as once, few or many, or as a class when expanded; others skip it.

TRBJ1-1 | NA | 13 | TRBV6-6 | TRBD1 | CASSKGAGTEAFF | TGTGCCAGCAGCAAGGGGGCGGGCACTGAAGCTTTCTTT
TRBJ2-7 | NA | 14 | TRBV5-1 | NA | CASSRDRENYEQYF | TGCGCCAGCAGCCGGGATAGGGAGAACTACGAGCAGTACTTC
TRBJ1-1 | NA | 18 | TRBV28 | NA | CASSSLPKGLPKGTEAFF | TGTGCCAGCAGTTCCCTACCCAAGGGACTGCCAAAAGGCACTGAAGCTTTCTTT
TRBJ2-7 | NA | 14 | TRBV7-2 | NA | CASSLAAFSYEQYF | TGTGCCAGCAGCTTAGCGGCTTTCTCCTACGAGCAGTACTTC
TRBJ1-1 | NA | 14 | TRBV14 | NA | CASSLMTGNTEAFF | TGTGCCAGCAGCCTCATGACAGGAAACACTGAAGCTTTCTTT
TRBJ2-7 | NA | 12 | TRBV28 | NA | CASRGGSYEQYF | TGTGCCAGCAGAGGGGGCTCCTACGAGCAGTACTTC
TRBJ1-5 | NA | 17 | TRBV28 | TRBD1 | CASEGQGSYRGDQPQHF | TGTGCCAGCGAGGGACAGGGGAGTTATCGCGGGGATCAGCCCCAGCATTTT
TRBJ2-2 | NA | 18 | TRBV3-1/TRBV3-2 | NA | CASSLPAGAPQNTGELFF | TGTGCCAGCAGCCTACCAGCGGGCGCGCCGCAAAACACCGGGGAGCTGTTTTTT
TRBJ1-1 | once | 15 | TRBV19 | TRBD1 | CASSRPGQGRAEAFF | TGTGCCAGTAGTCGTCCGGGACAGGGTAGGGCTGAAGCTTTCTTT
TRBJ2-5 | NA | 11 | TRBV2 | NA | CASSEGDKRYF | TGTGCCAGCAGTGAGGGAGACAAGAGGTACTTC
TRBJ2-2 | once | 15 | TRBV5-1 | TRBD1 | CASSPGTGGTGELFF | TGCGCCAGCAGCCCAGGGACAGGAGGCACCGGGGAGCTGTTTTTT
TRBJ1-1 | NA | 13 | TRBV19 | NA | CASMWGKNTEAFF | TGTGCCAGTATGTGGGGCAAGAACACTGAAGCTTTCTTT
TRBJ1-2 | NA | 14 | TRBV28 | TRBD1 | CASSGGQGVYGYTF | TGTGCCAGCAGCGGTGGACAGGGTGTTTATGGCTACACCTTC
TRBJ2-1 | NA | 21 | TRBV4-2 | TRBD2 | CASSQVWSGSRLVSSYNEQFF | TGTGCCAGCAGCCAAGTTTGGAGCGGGAGTAGACTGGTCTCCTCCTACAATGAGCAGTTCTTC
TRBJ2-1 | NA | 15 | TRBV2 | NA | CASPPTPSSESEQFF | TGTGCCAGTCCTCCCACGCCCAGTAGCGAGAGTGAGCAGTTCTTC
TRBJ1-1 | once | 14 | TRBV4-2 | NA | CASSQEGESPEAFF | TGTGCCAGCAGCCAAGAAGGGGAAAGCCCTGAAGCTTTCTTT
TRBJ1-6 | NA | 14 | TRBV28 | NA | CATRKGDRYSPLHF | TGTGCCACCAGAAAAGGTGACAGGTATTCACCCCTCCACTTT
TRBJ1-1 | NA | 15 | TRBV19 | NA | CASLNPGAPVTEAFF | TGTGCCAGTTTGAACCCAGGGGCCCCAGTGACTGAAGCTTTCTTT
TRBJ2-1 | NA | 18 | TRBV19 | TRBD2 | CASTPGLAGGSTYNEQFF | TGTGCCAGTACCCCGGGACTAGCGGGAGGGAGTACCTACAATGAGCAGTTCTTC
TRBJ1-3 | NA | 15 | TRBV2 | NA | CASPPHGSSGNTIYF | TGTGCCAGCCCACCCCATGGGAGCTCTGGAAACACCATATATTTT
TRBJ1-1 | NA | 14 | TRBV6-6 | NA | CASSSLTGSTEAFF | TGTGCCAGCAGCTCCCTAACAGGTTCCACTGAAGCTTTCTTT
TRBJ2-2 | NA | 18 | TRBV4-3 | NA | CASSQGSQGRTDTGELFF | TGCGCCAGCAGCCAAGGCTCCCAGGGCAGGACGGACACCGGGGAGCTGTTTTTT
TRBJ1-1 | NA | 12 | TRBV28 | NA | CASSFEDTEAFF | TGTGCCAGCAGTTTTGAGGACACTGAAGCTTTCTTT
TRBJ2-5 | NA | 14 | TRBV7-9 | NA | CASSLHGVQETQYF | TGTGCCAGCAGCTTACACGGGGTTCAAGAGACCCAGTACTTC
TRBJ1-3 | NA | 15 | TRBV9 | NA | CASSVEQYSGNTIYF | TGTGCCAGCAGCGTAGAACAATACTCTGGAAACACCATATATTTT
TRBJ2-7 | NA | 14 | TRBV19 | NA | CASSIDRTGREQYF | TGTGCCAGTAGTATAGATCGCACAGGAAGGGAGCAGTACTTC
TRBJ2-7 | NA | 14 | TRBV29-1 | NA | CSVTGTAFNYEQYF | TGCAGCGTCACCGGGACTGCCTTTAACTACGAGCAGTACTTC
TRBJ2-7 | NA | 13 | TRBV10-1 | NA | CASSAGTAYEQYF | TGCGCCAGCAGTGCAGGTACTGCCTACGAGCAGTACTTC
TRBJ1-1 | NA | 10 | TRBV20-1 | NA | CSATRVEAFF | TGCAGTGCTACGCGGGTTGAAGCTTTCTTT
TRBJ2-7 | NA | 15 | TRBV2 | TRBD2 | CASSDRSGGVYEQYF | TGTGCCAGCAGTGATAGAAGCGGGGGGGTCTACGAGCAGTACTTC
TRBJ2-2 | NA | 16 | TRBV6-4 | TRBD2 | CASSDSTSGNTGELFF | TGTGCCAGCAGTGACTCAACTAGCGGGAACACCGGGGAGCTGTTTTTT
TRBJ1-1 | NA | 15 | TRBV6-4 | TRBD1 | CASGDRGTKNTEAFF | TGTGCCAGCGGGGACAGGGGGACTAAAAACACTGAAGCTTTCTTT
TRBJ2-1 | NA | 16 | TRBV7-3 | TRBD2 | CASSSGLAGGYNEQFF | TGTGCCAGCAGCTCGGGACTAGCGGGAGGGTACAATGAGCAGTTCTTC
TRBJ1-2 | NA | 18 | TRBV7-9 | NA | CASSPPRTEGMANYGYTF | TGTGCCAGCAGCCCGCCGAGGACAGAAGGGATGGCTAACTATGGCTACACCTTC